What follows is one TCR beta chain and its context. Its target is unknown. This entry is derived from a study of cytomegalovirus exposure and HLA in healthy donors. Primers: 60 Vbeta forward and 13 Jbeta reverse. The assay was immunoSEQ multiplex PCR, and TCRdb's table has in-frame clones only and misses some. The table includes under 200,000 clones, more than 60% detected once. V lost 6 bases, J lost 8 bases, and 14 bases lay in between. This CDR3 contains 13 residues. Germline V gene lookup returns CDR1 SGHDT and CDR2 YYEEEE. The study's findings and limits: TRBV6-2, TRBV6-3 and some other V segments were excluded as indistinguishable.

The chain employs TRBV5-6 and TRBJ2-2, with D possibly TRBD1 on 6 matching bases. This clonotype originated in a woman aged 30 to 39 in good health and CMV-seronegative. The sample was PBMCs. The CDR3 region is CASNPQGRGELFF. CDR3 in DNA: TGTGCCAGCAACCCACAGGGTAGGGGGGAGCTGTTTTTT. The variable domain in full, with the rest retrieved from reference TRBV5-6 and TRBJ2-2, is DAGVTQSPTHLIKTRGQQVTLRCSPKSGHDTVSWYQQALGQGPQFIFQYYEEEERQRGNFPDRFSGHQFPNYSSELNVNALLLGDSALYLCASNPQGRGELFFGEGSRLTVL.